These 27 T cell receptor beta chains share one sample of origin, sequenced in a study of T cells after yellow fever vaccination (dated by TCRdb to between 2018 and 2020). The library was made by 5' RACE. The sequencer listed for this sample is Illumina HiSeq 2500. In TCRdb, the public reads were trimmed at Q25 with fastp and aligned with MiXCR, with productive beta chains retained. CDR3 protein sequences are deduplicated, and each keeps its most common genes and DNA. This sample comprises a few hundred thousand distinct CDR3 sequences, 8.7% of them detected only once. Of the sample, roughly 18% falls within the top ten clones. The meaning of the sample's treatment or condition label: live attenuated yellow fever vaccine strain. The sample was PBMCs, taken on the day of the first yellow fever vaccination. These receptors came from a man in his late teens or twenties who received the YFV17D yellow fever vaccine.

J is TRBJ2-7 and V is TRBV6-1; TRBD1 or TRBD2 may be the D gene (5 bases each). The germline V gene encodes CDR1 MNHNS and CDR2 SASEGT. The V end lost 10 bases, the J end lost 6 bases, and 19 bases lay between the germline ends. The CDR3 loop spans 13 amino acids. In nucleotides, the CDR3 is TGTGCCACCAGACAAACAGGAGGTGGCGAGCAGTACTTC. It codes for CATRQTGGGEQYF.

J is TRBJ2-5 and V is TRBV5-1, with 7 nucleotides matching TRBD1. The CDR3 spans 14 residues. The J segment lost 6 bases and the V segment lost 1 base, leaving 6 bases of the junction unmatched. Germline V CDR1 and CDR2: SGHRS, YFSETQ. CDR3 sequence: CASSLTGAQQTQYF. The DNA for the CDR3 is TGCGCCAGCAGCTTGACAGGGGCTCAACAGACCCAGTACTTC.

Ten or more counts support this clonotype. The chain links TRBV7-2 to TRBJ2-2; 9 bases match TRBD1. The CDR3 totals 16 residues. In germline, CDR1 is SGHTA, CDR2 FQGNSA. With V trimmed by 4 bases and J by 1 base, 4 bases remained unmatched. The CDR3 bases are TGTGCCAGCAGCTACCGGGACAGGGTGAACACCGGGGAGCTGTTTTTT. Translation: CASSYRDRVNTGELFF.

The chain combines TRBV7-6 with TRBJ2-5; unclear D gene. Germline V gene data show CDR1 as SGHVS and CDR2 as FNYEAQ. This CDR3 region has 12 residues. Trimming took 5 bases from V and 7 from J, leaving 11 bases between them. The CDR3 DNA reads as TGTGCCAGCAGCCGGCTGGAAGGGACCCAGTACTTC. Translating it yields CASSRLEGTQYF.

In nucleotides, the CDR3 is TGTGCCCTGCAGAGGGCCCCACTCCCGTCCTACGAGCAGTACTTC. Its translation: CALQRAPLPSYEQYF. The V gene is TRBV30, the J gene TRBJ2-7; possible D gene TRBD2, 5 bases. Germline V CDR1 and CDR2: GTSNPN, SVGIG (reference sequence). The CDR3 is 15 amino acids. The V and J ends lost 8 bases and 1 base respectively, with 21 bases between them.

V and J are TRBV4-1 and TRBJ2-3; perhaps TRBD2 as D (5 bases). The CDR3 extends over 16 amino acids. The germline V gene encodes CDR1 MGHRA and CDR2 YSYEKL. The V and J ends lost 1 base and 0 bases respectively, with 11 bases between them. In DNA form, the CDR3 reads TGCGCCAGCAGCCAAGTTACGTCGGGGAGCACAGATACGCAGTATTTT. Its translation is CASSQVTSGSTDTQYF.

The rearrangement uses TRBV6-1 and TRBJ2-3, with D perhaps TRBD1 (6 bases). The CDR3 runs 16 residues. With 8 bases removed from V and 1 base from J, the gap between germline ends came to 19 bases. The germline CDR1 and CDR2 sequences are MNHNS and SASEGT. This CDR3 is CASSLGRGWGTDTQYF. The CDR3 DNA reads as TGTGCCAGCTCCCTCGGCAGGGGATGGGGCACAGATACGCAGTATTTT.

This clonotype was found a few times. The chain uses TRBV7-8 and TRBJ1-1; D not certain. The V end was cut by 1 base, the J end by 1 base, with 10 bases between. The CDR3 is made up of 15 amino acids. Germline V gives CDR1 SGHVS, CDR2 FQNEAQ. The CDR3 reads CASSLDSAGNTEAFF. The CDR3 coding sequence is TGTGCCAGCAGCTTAGATTCAGCGGGGAACACTGAAGCTTTCTTT.

The V call is TRBV7-2, the J call TRBJ2-4, with TRBD2 identical over 12 bases. The CDR3 runs 14 residues. V gave up 4 bases and J gave up 15 bases; unmatched junction bases: 10. Germline values: CDR1 SGHTA, CDR2 FQGNSA. In nucleotides, the CDR3 is TGTGCCAGCAGCTCTAGCGGGGGGGGAGGGGTTTCGTACTTC. It translates to CASSSSGGGGVSYF.

This clonotype occurred a few times. This sequence joins TRBV7-3 and TRBJ2-1; tentatively, D is TRBD2 (5 bases). Germline CDR1 and CDR2: SGHTA and FQGTGA. The CDR3 spans 17 residues. V was pared by 0 bases and J by 6 bases, with 18 bases between. CDR3: CASSLTYRTRGSNEQFF. CDR3 coding DNA: TGTGCCAGCAGCTTAACCTACCGGACTCGGGGATCCAATGAGCAGTTCTTC.

J is TRBJ2-5 and V is TRBV6-2 or TRBV6-3; the D is unclear. V was shortened by 2 bases and J by 4 bases, with 14 bases between the two germline ends. Per germline, CDR1 MNHEY and CDR2 SVGEGT. The CDR3 runs 15 residues. The CDR3 nucleotides read TGTGCCAGCAGTTACCCAGAGACCTGGGGAGAGACCCAGTACTTC. Translated, it gives CASSYPETWGETQYF.

V and J are TRBV3-1 and TRBJ2-7; 11 bases are a match to TRBD1. This CDR3 region has 14 residues. The V gene end was trimmed by 4 bases and the J gene end by 6 bases; junction bases not matched to a gene: 5. CDR1 and CDR2 (germline): LGHDT, YNNKEL (reference sequence). For the CDR3, the DNA is TGTGCCAGCAGCCCCGGGACAGGGGGATCCGAGCAGTACTTC. Translation: CASSPGTGGSEQYF.

This clonotype was seen a handful of times. V gene TRBV20-1 combines with J gene TRBJ2-1; a weak D match, TRBD2 (5 bases). Trimming removed 0 bases at V and 9 bases at J, with 12 bases between. The germline V gene has CDR1 DFQATT and CDR2 SNEGSKA (reference sequence). CDR3 length: 13 residues. This CDR3 is CSAREPGKGEQFF. The CDR3 DNA sequence: TGCAGTGCTAGAGAGCCGGGGAAGGGTGAGCAGTTCTTC.

This clonotype appeared once. The J gene is TRBJ1-6, the V gene TRBV5-1; 7 bases are a match to TRBD1. Germline V gives CDR1 SGHRS, CDR2 YFSETQ. The CDR3 spans 16 residues. V lost 5 bases and J lost 7; bases outside the gene matches: 12. Written as DNA, the CDR3 is TGCGCCAGCAGAGGACCGGGACAGCTTCTGAATTCACCCCTCCACTTT. It specifies CASRGPGQLLNSPLHF. The full variable domain, in which reference TRBV5-1 and TRBJ1-6 provide the parts outside the CDR3, is KAGVTQTPRYLIKTRGQQVTLSCSPISGHRSVSWYQQTPGQGLQFLFEYFSETQRNKGNFPGRFSGRQFSNSRSEMNVSTLELGDSALYLCASRGPGQLLNSPLHFGNGTRLTVT.

This clonotype came up a few times. This sequence joins TRBV6-5 and TRBJ1-1; D may be TRBD1 (5 bases). This CDR3 region has 11 residues. From germline, CDR1 is MNHEY and CDR2 SVGAGI. V was pared by 5 bases and J by 11 bases, with 12 bases between. The CDR3 spells CASSVGVAAFF. The CDR3 nucleotides are TGTGCCAGCAGTGTAGGGGTAGCGGCTTTCTTT.

The chain has TRBV7-2 and TRBJ1-4, with unresolved D. The germline gives CDR1 SGHTA, CDR2 FQGNSA. Trimming removed 7 bases from V and 7 bases from J, with 19 bases in between. The CDR3 runs to 15 residues. The CDR3 DNA is TGTGCCAGCACCTCATCCCCCCCGCCGTTTGAAAAACTGTTTTTT. It specifies CASTSSPPPFEKLFF.

J is TRBJ2-1 and V is TRBV20-1; 10 bases fit TRBD2. The V and J ends lost 4 bases and 2 bases, in that order; junction bases with no gene match: 11. The germline CDR1 and CDR2 sequences are DFQATT and SNEGSKA (reference sequence). The CDR3 loop spans 17 amino acids. This CDR3 reads CSAIKRGGRGPYNEQFF. CDR3 coding DNA: TGCAGTGCTATTAAGCGGGGGGGGCGAGGCCCCTACAATGAGCAGTTCTTC.

V and J are TRBV12-3 or TRBV12-4 and TRBJ1-2, with 9 bases that match TRBD1. V shed 2 bases and J 2 bases; nucleotides not matched to a gene: 6. The CDR3 covers 16 residues. CDR3 residues: CASSLRDRADNYGYTF. The CDR3 coding sequence is TGTGCCAGCAGTTTAAGGGACAGGGCCGACAACTATGGCTACACCTTC.

The chain links TRBV5-1 to TRBJ1-2, with 9 bases identical to TRBD1. CDR1 and CDR2 from the germline V gene are SGHRS and YFSETQ. V lost 4 bases to trimming and J lost 6 bases; unmatched junction nucleotides: 10. This CDR3 is built from 15 residues. CDR3: CASSPIGQGIHGYTF. CDR3 nucleotide sequence: TGCGCCAGCAGCCCCATAGGACAGGGGATTCATGGCTACACCTTC.

CDR3 protein: CASSLSWRTLQLGNIQYF. In nucleotides, the CDR3 is TGTGCCAGCAGCTTATCTTGGCGGACCCTCCAGTTGGGAAACATTCAGTACTTC. The chain uses TRBV11-1 and TRBJ2-4; D not certain. The ends were cut back, 2 bases at V and 6 bases at J, with 23 bases in the middle. The CDR3 extends over 18 amino acids. CDR1 and CDR2 (germline): SGHAT, FQDESV (reference sequence).

This clonotype was picked up many times. CDR3: CASSQWGRGSPLHF. The CDR3 DNA sequence: TGCGCCAGCAGCCAATGGGGGCGAGGGTCACCCCTCCACTTT. The V gene is TRBV4-3, the J gene TRBJ1-6, with a weak D call TRBD1 (6 bases). The V gene lost 2 bases and the J gene lost 10 bases, with 12 bases spanning the gap. This CDR3 comprises 14 residues. Germline V gene sequence: CDR1 LGHNA, CDR2 YSLEER.

This clonotype was seen a few times. The chain combines TRBV10-3 with TRBJ1-1; perhaps TRBD1 as D (6 bases). This CDR3 has 13 amino acids. With 7 bases removed from V and 7 bases from J, the gap between germline ends came to 16 bases. Germline V lookup: CDR1 ENHRY, CDR2 SYGVKD. CDR3 DNA: TGTGCCATCAAATCACAGGGAGACCGTGAAGCTTTCTTT. Residues: CAIKSQGDREAFF.

The chain has TRBV7-2 and TRBJ2-3; a weak D match, TRBD2 (7 bases). Germline V lookup: CDR1 SGHTA, CDR2 FQGNSA. V lost 4 bases and J lost 5, with 16 bases in between. The CDR3 length is 15 residues. CDR3 sequence reads: CASSSGGGGKDTQYF. The DNA of the CDR3 is TGTGCCAGCAGCTCGGGCGGGGGCGGGAAAGATACGCAGTATTTT.

In this sample, this clonotype turned up many times. The chain has TRBV20-1 and TRBJ2-7, with 8 positions matching TRBD2. This CDR3 contains 15 residues. The germline V gene has CDR1 DFQATT and CDR2 SNEGSKA (reference sequence). V dropped 2 bases and J dropped 0; count of bases not matched to a gene: 6. Here the CDR3 DNA reads TGCAGTGCTAGAAGGGGCGGGGGGTTCTCCTACGAGCAGTACTTC. Its translation: CSARRGGGFSYEQYF.

This clonotype was detected only a few times. V gene TRBV29-1 combines with J gene TRBJ2-1; a weak D match, TRBD2 (5 bases). This CDR3 has 9 amino acids. Trimming removed 3 bases from V and 15 bases from J, with 9 bases in between. Germline loops: CDR1 SQVTM, CDR2 ANQGSEA. CDR3 DNA: TGCAGCGTTGATGGACTGCCGTTCTTC. Translated, it gives CSVDGLPFF.

This clonotype has only a few counts. J is TRBJ2-1 and V is TRBV6-2 or TRBV6-3; 9 nucleotides match TRBD2. V gave up 9 bases and J gave up 9 bases; unmatched junction bases: 12. Germline values: CDR1 MNHEY, CDR2 SVGEGT. The CDR3 covers 14 residues. In nucleotides, the CDR3 is TGTGCCAGTACCAGGACTAGCGCGGGAAGTGAGCAGTTCTTC. It is translated as CASTRTSAGSEQFF.

This clonotype was detected a few times. The chain is built from TRBV4-3 and TRBJ2-5; the match to TRBD1 covers 7 bases. V shed 5 bases and J 2 bases; nucleotides not matched to a gene: 5. From germline, CDR1 is LGHNA and CDR2 YSLEER. The CDR3 length is 14 residues. The CDR3 DNA is TGCGCCAGCAGCGCCGACAGGGAACAAGAGACCCAGTACTTC. Its translation is CASSADREQETQYF.